This is a list of T cell receptor beta chains from one sample in a study of regulatory T cells in long-lasting Graves disease. MiXCR was run by TCRdb on the multiplex PCR reads, yielding one entry per CDR3 protein. The sample shows approximately 350,000 distinct CDR3 sequences, around 23% of them seen only once. Sequencing used peripheral blood mononuclear cells (PBMCs), obtained when the disease was refractory, from a patient treated with antithyroid drugs. These receptors were collected from a woman in her 40s with Graves disease. The CDR3 runs from the conserved cysteine through the conserved F or W. D genes are given only for firm matches. Part of the rows lack a size; the others show once, few, many or a class for expanded clones.

clone_size j_call d_call v_call cdr3_nt cdr3_aa
many TRBJ1-4 TRBD1 TRBV28 TGTGCCAGCAGTTTCAGGGGGCGTAATGAAAAACTGTTTTTT CASSFRGRNEKLFF
. TRBJ1-1 . TRBV3-1 TGTGCCAGCAGCTCCAATGGGGTTTACACTGAAGCTTTCTTT CASSSNGVYTEAFF
many TRBJ1-1 . TRBV11-1 TGTGCCAGCAGCTTCGGGTACCTCACTGAAGCTTTCTTT CASSFGYLTEAFF
. TRBJ1-3 . TRBV29-1 TGCAGCGCCCTAATCCTCCATTTCGGAAACACCATATATTTT CSALILHFGNTIYF
few TRBJ1-1 . TRBV14 TGTGCCAGCAGCCAAGGGACAGTGAACACTGAAGCTTTCTTT CASSQGTVNTEAFF
many TRBJ2-7 . TRBV2 TGTGCCAGGGGGTGGGGGTCCTACGAGCAGTACTTC CARGWGSYEQYF
many TRBJ1-6 . TRBV28 TGTGCCAGCAGTCCCCGCGGGCTAGGCCTCCACTTT CASSPRGLGLHF
. TRBJ2-7 . TRBV20-1 TGCAGTGCCCCGGACATTTCCTACGAGCAGTACTTC CSAPDISYEQYF
few TRBJ2-7 . TRBV5-1 TGCGCCAGCAGCTTGGGACAATCCCACTACGAGCAGTACTTC CASSLGQSHYEQYF
many TRBJ1-1 TRBD1 TRBV28 TGTGCCAGCAGTTCCCTGGGACAGGGGACAGGGTTGGGTACAACCACTGAAGCTTTCTTT CASSSLGQGTGLGTTTEAFF
. TRBJ2-6 TRBD1 TRBV10-3 TGTGCCATCAGTGGGGACAGGAACTCTGGGGCCAACGTCCTGACTTTC CAISGDRNSGANVLTF
once TRBJ1-4 . TRBV14 TGTGCCAGCAGCCGTCTGGCCCCGCCAACTAATGAAAAACTGTTTTTT CASSRLAPPTNEKLFF
many TRBJ2-5 . TRBV7-2 TGTGCCAGCAGCCGCCCCGCTAGGCCGTTGGGAGAGACCCAGTACTTC CASSRPARPLGETQYF
. TRBJ2-5 TRBD1 TRBV5-1 TGCGCCAGCAGCTTAGGAACGGGACAGGGCTTACAAGAGACCCAGTACTTC CASSLGTGQGLQETQYF
many TRBJ1-4 TRBD1 TRBV2 TGTGCCAGCAGTCCCCAGAAGGGGACAGGAAGTGAAAAACTGTTTTTT CASSPQKGTGSEKLFF
many TRBJ1-3 . TRBV2 TGTGCCAGCAGGGGGGACTCTGGAAACACCATATATTTT CASRGDSGNTIYF
. TRBJ1-1 . TRBV30 TGTGCCTGGAGGAGGGTTGTCACTGAAGCTTTCTTT CAWRRVVTEAFF
few TRBJ1-1 . TRBV4-2 TGTGCCAGCAGCCAAATTGCTACTGAAGCTTTCTTT CASSQIATEAFF
few TRBJ1-4 . TRBV6-1 TGTGCCAGCAGTGAATCAATATTTCAGGAACGTAATGAAAAACTGTTTTTT CASSESIFQERNEKLFF
. TRBJ2-1 TRBD1 TRBV3-1 TGTGCCAGCAGCCAATACAGGGGGTTTGAGCAGTTCTTC CASSQYRGFEQFF
. TRBJ1-1 . TRBV20-1 TGCAGTGCTAGAGCGTCTAAGAGGGGCCCTTGGAGCACTGAAGCTTTCTTT CSARASKRGPWSTEAFF
. TRBJ2-1 TRBD2 TRBV4-2 TGTGCCAGCAGCCCCGAAGCGGGAGTCCCCTACAATGAGCAGTTCTTC CASSPEAGVPYNEQFF
many TRBJ2-4 TRBD1 TRBV20-1 TGCAGTGCTGGAGGACAGGGGGTACTAGCCAAAAACATTCAGTACTTC CSAGGQGVLAKNIQYF
few TRBJ1-2 . TRBV5-8 TGTGCCAGCAGCTTGACGGGGAGACAGTTTGGAACTAACTATGGCTACACCTTC CASSLTGRQFGTNYGYTF
many TRBJ1-1 . TRBV2 TGTGCCAGCAGTGAATCGCAGGGCTACACTGAAGCTTTCTTT CASSESQGYTEAFF
many TRBJ1-5 . TRBV28 TGTGCCAGCAGTTTTCGCAGGGTTCATCAGCCCCAGCATTTT CASSFRRVHQPQHF
many TRBJ1-6 . TRBV28 TGTGCCAGCAGCGACAGCTCCTATAATTCACCCCTCCACTTT CASSDSSYNSPLHF
. TRBJ2-1 TRBD2 TRBV20-1 TGCAGTGCCACTAGCCTTAGCGGGAGGACCAATGAGCAGTTCTTC CSATSLSGRTNEQFF
. TRBJ1-5 . TRBV10-2 TGCGCCAGCACCCACACCGGGCTCGATCAGCCCCAGCATTTT CASTHTGLDQPQHF
. TRBJ2-3 TRBD2 TRBV10-3 TGTGCCATCAGTGCCCCTAGCGGTAGCACAGATACGCAGTATTTT CAISAPSGSTDTQYF
few TRBJ1-3 . TRBV6-1 TGTGCCAGCACCGGGGCTGGAAACACCATATATTTT CASTGAGNTIYF
many TRBJ2-6 . TRBV11-2 TGTGCCAGCAGCTTATCAACAGCCCTCTCTGGGGCCAACGTCCTGACTTTC CASSLSTALSGANVLTF
many TRBJ1-1 TRBD1 TRBV7-3 TGTGCCAGCAGCTCGGGACAGAATGAAGCTTTCTTT CASSSGQNEAFF
many TRBJ2-5 . TRBV12-3/TRBV12-4 TGTGCCAGCAGTCCGCCGTCCTTCAAGGGAAAGACCCAGTACTTC CASSPPSFKGKTQYF
. TRBJ2-5 . TRBV20-1 TGCAGTGCTAGGGGAGGGGGTCAAGAGACCCAGTACTTC CSARGGGQETQYF
. TRBJ2-1 TRBD2 TRBV29-1 TGCAGCGTTGAAGCCAGTCCGGGACTAGCCTACAATGAGCAGTTCTTC CSVEASPGLAYNEQFF
few TRBJ2-7 . TRBV14 TGTGCCAGCAGCCATCGGGGGGCATACTACGAGCAGTACTTC CASSHRGAYYEQYF
many TRBJ1-5 . TRBV19 TGTGCCAGTAGTTTCACCGGGAGGGTTAATCAGCCCCAGCATTTT CASSFTGRVNQPQHF
. TRBJ1-2 . TRBV19 TGTGCCAGTAACCCAGCAACAGGGTCTCTTGGCTACACCTTC CASNPATGSLGYTF
few TRBJ1-1 . TRBV7-9 TGTGCCAGCAGCTTCTCGACTGAAGCTTTCTTT CASSFSTEAFF
many TRBJ1-2 . TRBV7-9 TGTGCCAGCAGCCCTGACACAGATGGCTACACCTTC CASSPDTDGYTF
many TRBJ1-1 TRBD1 TRBV6-9 TGTGCCAGCAGTTCGGGAGTACAGGGGGCTGCTTTCTTT CASSSGVQGAAFF
many TRBJ2-7 . TRBV28 TGTGCCATTGGGACTTTTACTGCCTACGAGCAGTACTTC CAIGTFTAYEQYF
many TRBJ1-4 TRBD1 TRBV27 TGTGCCAGCAGTTGGACAGGGGAAACTAATGAAAAACTGTTTTTT CASSWTGETNEKLFF
many TRBJ2-4 . TRBV2 TGTGCCAGCAAACTGGGTAGGGACATTCAGTACTTC CASKLGRDIQYF
few TRBJ2-6 TRBD2 TRBV5-1 TGCGCCAGCAGCTCCGGGGGGGGGCTCCCGACTGGGGCCAACGTCCTGACTTTC CASSSGGGLPTGANVLTF
many TRBJ1-2 . TRBV28 TGTGCCAGCAGCCCCTACTCCCGGGGAGATTCGTATGGCTACACCTTC CASSPYSRGDSYGYTF
. TRBJ2-5 . TRBV5-6 TGTGCCAGCAGCTACCGTCAGGGTAGTAAGACCCAGTACTTC CASSYRQGSKTQYF
many TRBJ1-5 . TRBV7-8 TGTGCCAGCAGCAGAGGGACCAACTCACTCTCTCAGCCCCAGCATTTT CASSRGTNSLSQPQHF
once TRBJ2-7 TRBD2 TRBV28 TGTGCCAGCAGTTCGGGACTAGCGGGAAGAACCTACGAGCAGTACTTC CASSSGLAGRTYEQYF